This entry lists 20 T cell receptor beta chains sequenced from one sample in a study of shared clonotypes between healthy human individuals. The assay was immunoSEQ multiplex PCR, and TCRdb's table has in-frame clones only and misses some. This sample has about 2.5 million clones; 85% to 95% occur once, and the top ten carry 0.3% to 0.45%. Sequenced material: naive CD4+ T cells from PBMCs. This sample's subset: CD45RA+ positively selected. Receptor source: a man between 18 and 29 years old in good health. Some clones in this sample may be carry-over from other donors' samples.

The rearrangement links TRBV28 to TRBJ2-7; D not resolved. The germline V gene has CDR1 MDHEN and CDR2 SYDVKM. V lost 2 bases to trimming and J lost 2 bases, with 13 bases between them. The CDR3 totals 15 residues. CDR3 sequence (DNA): TGTGCCAGCAGTTTAAGGATCCTAGTCGCCTACGAGCAGTACTTC. Translation: CASSLRILVAYEQYF. Looking up the rest from reference TRBV28 and TRBJ2-7 gives the full variable domain: DVKVTQSSRYLVKRTGEKVFLECVQDMDHENMFWYRQDPGLGLRLIYFSYDVKMKEKGDIPEGYSVSREKKERFSLILESASTNQTSMYLCASSLRILVAYEQYFGPGTRLTVT.

The chain employs TRBV4-2 and TRBJ2-7, with no clear D. Trimming pared 1 base from V and 3 bases from J, leaving 7 bases between. CDR3 size: 13 residues. Per germline, CDR1 LGHNA and CDR2 YNFKEQ. The CDR3 region has the DNA TGTGCCAGCAGCCAAGGGGTCTACTACGAGCAGTACTTC. This codes for CASSQGVYYEQYF.

A few counts support this clone. The chain carries TRBV30 and TRBJ1-4; the D is unclear. The CDR3 covers 14 residues. With 6 bases removed from V and 3 bases from J, the gap between germline ends came to 14 bases. Germline-derived CDR1 and CDR2 are GTSNPN and SVGIG (reference sequence). Here the CDR3 DNA reads TGTGCCTGTATTTTACGGGAGGCTAATGAAAAACTGTTTTTT. Protein sequence: CACILREANEKLFF.

This chain links TRBV19 with TRBJ1-1, with 10 bases that match TRBD1. V dropped 5 bases and J dropped 1; count of bases not matched to a gene: 10. This CDR3 contains 17 residues. The V gene's germline CDR1 is LNHDA and CDR2 SQIVND (reference sequence). CDR3 DNA sequence: TGTGCCAGTAGTCCGACGGACAGGGGGTTTTCGAACACTGAAGCTTTCTTT. This sequence encodes CASSPTDRGFSNTEAFF.

The chain is built from TRBV2 and TRBJ1-3; D call uncertain. The V end was cut by 7 bases, the J end by 2 bases, with 9 bases between. Germline V lookup: CDR1 SNHLY, CDR2 FYNNEI. This CDR3 contains 13 residues. Here the CDR3 DNA reads TGTGCCAGCAAATCAGAGACTGGAAACACCATATATTTT. It codes for CASKSETGNTIYF.

The chain uses TRBV7-9 and TRBJ2-7, with 8 positions matching TRBD2. Germline V CDR1 and CDR2: SEHNR, FQNEAQ (reference sequence). J was trimmed by 5 bases and V by 3 bases; bases with no gene match: 6. The CDR3 sequence is 14 residues long. DNA for the CDR3: TGTGCCAGCAGCTTCCCGGGGGGGCCCCACGAGCAGTACTTC. Its translation: CASSFPGGPHEQYF.

V is TRBV5-4 and J is TRBJ2-1, with TRBD1 matching 11 bases. CDR3 length: 16 residues. The V segment lost 4 bases and the J segment 4 bases; nucleotides outside the gene matches: 7. CDR1 and CDR2 (germline): SGHNT, YYREEE (reference sequence). CDR3: CASSRKDRGRYNEQFF. The DNA of the CDR3 is TGTGCCAGCAGCCGGAAGGACAGGGGGCGGTACAATGAGCAGTTCTTC.

This chain uses TRBV6-1 with TRBJ1-2; 7 nucleotides line up with TRBD1. V lost 6 bases to trimming and J lost 8 bases; unmatched junction nucleotides: 15. Germline values: CDR1 MNHNS, CDR2 SASEGT. The CDR3 is 15 residues long. The CDR3 DNA follows: TGTGCCAGCAGCCATATAAATCAAGGGGGCCGGGGCTACACCTTC. This encodes CASSHINQGGRGYTF.

CDR3 protein: CASSRQDTYNEQFF. DNA for the CDR3: TGTGCCAGCAGTCGGCAGGATACCTACAATGAGCAGTTCTTC. This chain connects TRBV6-6 to TRBJ2-1; D not resolved. The CDR3 runs to 14 residues. Trimming cost V 5 bases and J 2 bases, with 10 bases left between them. Germline V gene lookup returns CDR1 MNHNY and CDR2 SVGAGI (reference sequence).

This chain links TRBV5-1 with TRBJ2-4, with TRBD2 identical over 8 bases. The germline V gene encodes CDR1 SGHRS and CDR2 YFSETQ. Trimming at V came to 0 bases and at J to 8 bases, leaving 7 bases not matched to a gene. The CDR3 runs 15 residues. CDR3 region: CASSLGTSPEYIQYF. The CDR3 DNA sequence: TGCGCCAGCAGCTTGGGGACTAGCCCGGAATACATTCAGTACTTC.

The chain joins TRBV6-6 to TRBJ1-1; TRBD1 matches 8 bases. The CDR3 has 15 residues. The J segment lost 1 base and the V segment lost 6 bases, leaving 7 bases of the junction unmatched. Per germline, CDR1 MNHNY and CDR2 SVGAGI (reference sequence). In DNA, the CDR3 is TGTGCCAGCAGAACAGGGGGTCCGGGGAACACTGAAGCTTTCTTT. Protein sequence: CASRTGGPGNTEAFF.

The V gene is TRBV4-3, the J gene TRBJ1-4, with 7 bases matching TRBD1. The trim removed 3 bases at V and 7 bases at J, leaving 8 bases unmatched. The CDR3 loop spans 15 amino acids. Germline-derived CDR1 and CDR2 are LGHNA and YSLEER. Here the CDR3 DNA reads TGCGCCAGCAGCCATAGGACAGGTAGTTCTGAAAAACTGTTTTTT. Its protein product is CASSHRTGSSEKLFF.

The V call is TRBV6-6, the J call TRBJ2-7; 8 nucleotides align to TRBD2. In germline, CDR1 is MNHNY, CDR2 SVGAGI (reference sequence). This CDR3 is 16 amino acids long. V shed 7 bases, J shed 3 bases, and the junction held 14 bases outside the gene matches. The CDR3: CASTSSTGGSVYEQYF. DNA for the CDR3: TGTGCCAGCACTTCATCAACGGGAGGGAGTGTCTACGAGCAGTACTTC.

This clone showed up just a few times. Relative to the germline gene, one junction end is altered; a read error may explain this. The sample contains more than one DNA sequence encoding this CDR3. This chain uses TRBV19 with TRBJ1-2; 8 bases map to TRBD1. The length of the CDR3 is 13 residues. Germline V gene data show CDR1 as LNHDA and CDR2 as SQIVND (reference sequence). The CDR3 spells CASSRQGNYGYTF. The CDR3, as DNA: TGTGCCAGTAGCCGACAGGGGAACTACGGCTACACCTTC.

This clone has just a few counts. Other DNA sequences within the sample encode an identical CDR3. The chain combines TRBV7-2 with TRBJ1-5, with a possible D match to TRBD1 (5 bases). V was clipped by 4 bases and J by 7 bases, with 8 bases between them. The CDR3 consists of 12 residues. CDR1 is SGHTA and CDR2 is FQGNSA in the germline V gene. CDR3 sequence: CASSSGSQPQHF. CDR3 nucleotide sequence: TGTGCCAGCAGCTCAGGGTCCCAGCCCCAGCATTTT. Drawing the rest from reference TRBV7-2 and TRBJ1-5, the complete variable domain is GAGVSQSPSNKVTEKGKDVELRCDPISGHTALYWYRQSLGQGLEFLIYFQGNSAPDKSGLPSDRFSAERTGGSVSTLTIQRTQQEDSAVYLCASSSGSQPQHFGDGTRLSIL.

With regard to this clone: This sample also contains other DNA sequences that code for the same CDR3. The V gene is TRBV5-1, the J gene TRBJ2-6; D tentatively fits TRBD1 or TRBD2 (5 bases each). The CDR3 runs to 15 residues. V was cut by 2 bases and J by 1 base, with 7 bases left in between. Looked up from germline, CDR1 is SGHRS and CDR2 is YFSETQ. The CDR3 sequence: CASSFEGSGANVLTF. CDR3 DNA sequence: TGCGCCAGCAGCTTCGAGGGGTCTGGGGCCAACGTCCTGACTTTC.

V gene TRBV5-1 combines with J gene TRBJ2-7; tentatively, D is TRBD1 (6 bases). Trimming cost V 3 bases and J 7 bases, with 26 bases left between them. Germline values: CDR1 SGHRS, CDR2 YFSETQ. This CDR3 is 17 amino acids long. The CDR3 sequence is CASSSPGAQGLGREQYF. The DNA of the CDR3 is TGCGCCAGCAGCTCCCCCGGGGCCCAGGGGCTCGGCCGGGAGCAGTACTTC.

This clone was observed a handful of times. The CDR3 DNA is TGTGCCAGCAGCTTAAGTGGAAGGGAAGATGAAGCTTTCTTT. This codes for CASSLSGREDEAFF. V gene TRBV7-9 combines with J gene TRBJ1-1; D unclear. V shed 2 bases and J shed 7 bases, with 14 bases lying between them. The V gene's germline CDR1 is SEHNR and CDR2 FQNEAQ (reference sequence). The CDR3 sequence is 14 residues long. Full variable domain (outside the CDR3, taken from reference TRBV7-9 and TRBJ1-1): DTGVSQNPRHKITKRGQNVTFRCDPISEHNRLYWYRQTLGQGPEFLTYFQNEAQLEKSRLLSDRFSAERPKGSFSTLEIQRTEQGDSAMYLCASSLSGREDEAFFGQGTRLTVV.

This chain joins TRBV28 and TRBJ1-1, with 7 bases aligning to TRBD1. The length of the CDR3 is 13 residues. Per the germline V gene, CDR1 is MDHEN and CDR2 is SYDVKM. The CDR3 DNA is TGTGCGACAGGGCAAAGAGGGCGAACTGAAGCTTTCTTT. Translating it yields CATGQRGRTEAFF.

The chain joins TRBV2 to TRBJ2-3, with 7 bases that match TRBD1. V lost 4 bases to trimming and J lost 6 bases; unmatched junction nucleotides: 10. The CDR3 is 15 residues long. Germline V gene lookup returns CDR1 SNHLY and CDR2 FYNNEI. CDR3 amino acids: CASSAPRQGMDTQYF. DNA for the CDR3: TGTGCCAGCAGTGCTCCGAGACAGGGTATGGATACGCAGTATTTT.